This T cell receptor beta chain was identified during a study of blood T cell repertoires in COVID-19. At the level of the study: The samples span acute and convalescent COVID-19 from the United States, Italy and Spain.

The CDR3 length is 14 residues. The V and J ends lost 11 bases and 2 bases respectively, with 19 bases between them. Germline V gene lookup returns CDR1 SNHLY and CDR2 FYNNEI. Authors' data handling: By means of reference gene primer amplification, nucleated cell counts were estimated. The protocol was immunoSEQ multiplex PCR, while the TCRdb copy is restricted to in-frame clones and leaves out a portion. V and J calls and clone size follow that table, whereas D and trimming were derived from the DNA. The table has approximately 210,000 clones, approximately 82% seen once; the top ten hold approximately 12%.

Sample: peripheral blood. The chain employs TRBV2 and TRBJ2-7; perhaps TRBD2 as D (7 bases). This receptor was taken from a woman aged 40 to 50 with acute or convalescent COVID-19. The CDR3 reads CAERGREPPYEQYF. CDR3 coding DNA: TGTGCCGAAAGGGGGAGGGAACCTCCCTACGAGCAGTACTTC.